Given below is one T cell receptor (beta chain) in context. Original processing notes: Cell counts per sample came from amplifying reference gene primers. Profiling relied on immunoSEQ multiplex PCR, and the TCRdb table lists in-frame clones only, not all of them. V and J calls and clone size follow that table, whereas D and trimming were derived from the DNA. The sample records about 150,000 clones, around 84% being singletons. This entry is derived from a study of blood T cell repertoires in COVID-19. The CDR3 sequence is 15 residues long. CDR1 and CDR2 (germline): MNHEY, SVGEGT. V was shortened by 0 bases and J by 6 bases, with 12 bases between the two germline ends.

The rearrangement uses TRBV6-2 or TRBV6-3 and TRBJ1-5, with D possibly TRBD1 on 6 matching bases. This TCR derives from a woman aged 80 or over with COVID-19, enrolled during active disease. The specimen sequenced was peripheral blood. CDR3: CASSYSQGLVQPQHF. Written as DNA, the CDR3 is TGTGCCAGCAGTTACTCTCAGGGGCTGGTTCAGCCCCAGCATTTT.